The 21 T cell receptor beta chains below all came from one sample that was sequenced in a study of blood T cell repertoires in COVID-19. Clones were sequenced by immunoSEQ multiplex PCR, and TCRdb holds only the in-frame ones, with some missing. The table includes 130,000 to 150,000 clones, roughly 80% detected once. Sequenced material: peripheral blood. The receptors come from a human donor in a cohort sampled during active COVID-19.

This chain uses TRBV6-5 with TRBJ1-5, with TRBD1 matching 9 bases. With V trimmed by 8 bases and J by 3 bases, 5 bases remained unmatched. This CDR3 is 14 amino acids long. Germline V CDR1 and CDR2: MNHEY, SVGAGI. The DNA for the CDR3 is TGTGCCAGCTCCCGGGACAGGGACAATCAGCCCCAGCATTTT. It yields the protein CASSRDRDNQPQHF.

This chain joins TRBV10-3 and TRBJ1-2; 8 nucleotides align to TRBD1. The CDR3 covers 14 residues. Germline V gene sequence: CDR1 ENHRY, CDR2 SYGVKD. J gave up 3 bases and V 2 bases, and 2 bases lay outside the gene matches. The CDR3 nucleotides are TGTGCCATCAGTGAGGGGACAGGATACTATGGCTACACCTTC. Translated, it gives CAISEGTGYYGYTF.

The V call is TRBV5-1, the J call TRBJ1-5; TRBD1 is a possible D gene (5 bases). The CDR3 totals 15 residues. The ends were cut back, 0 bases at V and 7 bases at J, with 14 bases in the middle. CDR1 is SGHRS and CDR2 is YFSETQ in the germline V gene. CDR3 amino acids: CASSLAGGDGQPQHF. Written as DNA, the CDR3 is TGCGCCAGCAGCTTGGCAGGAGGGGATGGACAGCCCCAGCATTTT.

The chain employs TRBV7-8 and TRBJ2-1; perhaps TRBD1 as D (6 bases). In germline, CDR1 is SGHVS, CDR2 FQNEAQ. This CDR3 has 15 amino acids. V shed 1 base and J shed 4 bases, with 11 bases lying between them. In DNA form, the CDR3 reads TGTGCCAGCAGCTTAGGACAGGTCGTATACAATGAGCAGTTCTTC. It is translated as CASSLGQVVYNEQFF.

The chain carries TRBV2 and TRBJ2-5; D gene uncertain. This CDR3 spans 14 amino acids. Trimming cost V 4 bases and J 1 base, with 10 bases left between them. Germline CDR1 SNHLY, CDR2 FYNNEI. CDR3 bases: TGTGCCAGCAGTGTCGTACAGCTCCAAGAGACCCAGTACTTC. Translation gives CASSVVQLQETQYF.

Here the CDR3 reads CASSMSTGIINYGYTF. CDR3 nucleotide sequence: TGTGCCAGCAGTATGTCGACAGGGATAATTAACTATGGCTACACCTTC. This chain links TRBV28 with TRBJ1-2, with 7 bases matching TRBD1. Germline loops: CDR1 MDHEN, CDR2 SYDVKM. The CDR3 is made up of 16 amino acids. V was pared by 5 bases and J by 1 base, with 10 bases of the junction left unmatched.

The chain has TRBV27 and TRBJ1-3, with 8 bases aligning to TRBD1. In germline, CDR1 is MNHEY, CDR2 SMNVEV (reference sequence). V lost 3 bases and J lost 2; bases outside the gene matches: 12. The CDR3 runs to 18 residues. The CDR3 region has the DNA TGTGCCAGCAGTTTCGTTGGACAGGGACGGTTTCCTGGAAACACCATATATTTT. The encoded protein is CASSFVGQGRFPGNTIYF.

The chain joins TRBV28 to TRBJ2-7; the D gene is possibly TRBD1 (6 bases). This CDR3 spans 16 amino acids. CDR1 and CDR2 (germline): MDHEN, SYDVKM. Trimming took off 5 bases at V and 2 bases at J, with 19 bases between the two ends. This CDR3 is CASSPPPGQYPYEQYF. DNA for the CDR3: TGTGCCAGCAGTCCCCCTCCCGGACAGTACCCCTACGAGCAGTACTTC.

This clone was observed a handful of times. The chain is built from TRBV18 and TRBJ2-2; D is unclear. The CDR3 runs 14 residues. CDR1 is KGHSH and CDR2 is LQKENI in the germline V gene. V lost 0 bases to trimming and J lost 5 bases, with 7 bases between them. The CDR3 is CASSPPSGTGELFF. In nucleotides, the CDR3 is TGTGCCAGCTCACCACCTTCCGGGACCGGGGAGCTGTTTTTT.

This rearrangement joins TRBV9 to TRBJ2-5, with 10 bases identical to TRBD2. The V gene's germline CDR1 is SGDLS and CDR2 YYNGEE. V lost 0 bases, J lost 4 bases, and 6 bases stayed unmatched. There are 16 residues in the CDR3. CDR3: CASSVATSGNGETQYF. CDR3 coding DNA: TGTGCCAGCAGCGTAGCAACTAGCGGGAATGGAGAGACCCAGTACTTC.

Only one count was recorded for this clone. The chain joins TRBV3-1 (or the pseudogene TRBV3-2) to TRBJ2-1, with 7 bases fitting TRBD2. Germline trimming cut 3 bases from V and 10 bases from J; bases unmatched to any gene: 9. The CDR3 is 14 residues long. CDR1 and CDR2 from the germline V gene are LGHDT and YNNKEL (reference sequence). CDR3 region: CASSQRLPGGEQFF. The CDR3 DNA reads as TGTGCCAGCAGCCAGCGGCTGCCGGGGGGAGAGCAGTTCTTC.

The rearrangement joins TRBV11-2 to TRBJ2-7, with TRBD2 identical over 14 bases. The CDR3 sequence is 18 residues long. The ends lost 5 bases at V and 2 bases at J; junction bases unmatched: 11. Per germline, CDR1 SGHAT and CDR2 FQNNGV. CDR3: CASSQGLAGERSAYEQYF. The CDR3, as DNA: TGTGCCAGCAGCCAGGGACTAGCGGGGGAACGGTCAGCCTACGAGCAGTACTTC. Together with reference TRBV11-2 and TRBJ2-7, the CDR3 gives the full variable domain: EAGVAQSPRYKIIEKRQSVAFWCNPISGHATLYWYQQILGQGPKLLIQFQNNGVVDDSQLPKDRFSAERLKGVDSTLKIQPAKLEDSAVYLCASSQGLAGERSAYEQYFGPGTRLTVT.

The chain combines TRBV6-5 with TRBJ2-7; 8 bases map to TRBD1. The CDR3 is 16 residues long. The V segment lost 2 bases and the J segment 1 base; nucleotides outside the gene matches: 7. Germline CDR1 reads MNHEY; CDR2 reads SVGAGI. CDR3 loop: CASSYGPGQASYEQYF. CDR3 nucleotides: TGTGCCAGCAGTTACGGACCGGGACAGGCATCCTACGAGCAGTACTTC.

DNA for the CDR3: TGTGCCAGCAGCTTAGTGGGGGGGGGACCCGTCCCAGGAAACACCATATATTTT. Translating it yields CASSLVGGGPVPGNTIYF. The chain combines TRBV11-2 with TRBJ1-3; a weak D match, TRBD1 (5 bases). The CDR3 spans 18 residues. Germline values: CDR1 SGHAT, CDR2 FQNNGV. The V end was cut by 1 base, the J end by 4 bases, with 20 bases between.

CDR3 coding DNA: TGCGCCAGCAGCTTGGGTAGGGGAAACACCGGGGAGCTGTTTTTT. Translated: CASSLGRGNTGELFF. This chain links TRBV5-1 with TRBJ2-2; maybe TRBD1 (5 bases). Germline V gives CDR1 SGHRS, CDR2 YFSETQ. The CDR3 spans 15 residues. Trimming cost V 0 bases and J 2 bases, with 8 bases left between them.

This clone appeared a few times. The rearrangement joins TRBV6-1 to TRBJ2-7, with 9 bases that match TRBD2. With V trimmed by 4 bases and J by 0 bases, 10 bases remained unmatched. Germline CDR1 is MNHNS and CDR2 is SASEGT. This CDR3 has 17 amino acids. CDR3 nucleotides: TGTGCCAGCAGTGGCGGGAGGAGCGGGGGGTTCTCCTACGAGCAGTACTTC. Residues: CASSGGRSGGFSYEQYF.

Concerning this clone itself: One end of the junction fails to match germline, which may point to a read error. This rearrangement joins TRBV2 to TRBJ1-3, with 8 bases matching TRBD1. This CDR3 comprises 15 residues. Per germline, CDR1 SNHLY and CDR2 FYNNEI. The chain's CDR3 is CDPPDRGNRRNTIYF. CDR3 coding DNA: TGCGATCCACCAGACAGGGGAAATAGAAGAAACACCATATATTTT.

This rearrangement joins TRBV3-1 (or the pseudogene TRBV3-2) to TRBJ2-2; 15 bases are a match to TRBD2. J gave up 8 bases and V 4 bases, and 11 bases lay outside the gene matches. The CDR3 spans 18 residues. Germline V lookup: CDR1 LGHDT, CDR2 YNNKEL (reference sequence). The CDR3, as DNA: TGTGCCAGCAGCCCCCGGACTAGCGGGAGGGCCGGGTTTGGGGAGCTGTTTTTT. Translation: CASSPRTSGRAGFGELFF.

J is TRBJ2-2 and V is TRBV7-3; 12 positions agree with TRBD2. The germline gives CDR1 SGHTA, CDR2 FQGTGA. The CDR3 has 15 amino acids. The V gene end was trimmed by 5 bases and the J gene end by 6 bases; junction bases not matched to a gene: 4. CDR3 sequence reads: CASSPSGGDSGELFF. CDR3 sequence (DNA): TGTGCCAGCAGCCCTAGCGGGGGGGACTCCGGGGAGCTGTTTTTT.

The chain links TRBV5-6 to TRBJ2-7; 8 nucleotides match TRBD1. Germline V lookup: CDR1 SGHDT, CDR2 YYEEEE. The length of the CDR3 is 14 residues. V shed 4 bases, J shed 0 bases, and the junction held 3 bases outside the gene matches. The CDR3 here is CASSRTGSSYEQYF. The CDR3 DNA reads TGTGCCAGCAGCCGGACAGGGAGCTCCTACGAGCAGTACTTC. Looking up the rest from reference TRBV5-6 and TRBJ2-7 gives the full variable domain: DAGVTQSPTHLIKTRGQQVTLRCSPKSGHDTVSWYQQALGQGPQFIFQYYEEEERQRGNFPDRFSGHQFPNYSSELNVNALLLGDSALYLCASSRTGSSYEQYFGPGTRLTVT.

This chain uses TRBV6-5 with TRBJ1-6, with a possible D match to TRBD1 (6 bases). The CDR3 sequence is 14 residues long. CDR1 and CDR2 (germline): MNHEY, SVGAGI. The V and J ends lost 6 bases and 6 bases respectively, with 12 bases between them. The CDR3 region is CASRIGDTNSPLHF. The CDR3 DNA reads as TGTGCCAGCAGGATTGGGGACACTAATTCACCCCTCCACTTT.